These 14 T cell receptor beta chains were sequenced from one sample in a study of radiotherapy plus CTLA-4 blockade in lung cancer. Assay: immunoSEQ multiplex PCR; the TCRdb copy retains only in-frame clones and omits some. The profile covers about 70,000 clones, with 70% to 80% appearing a single time and 15% to 20% taken by the ten largest. Material: peripheral blood, obtained from a patient treated with radiotherapy plus ipilimumab. The receptor source for this set is a human donor with non-small cell lung cancer whose response to radiotherapy plus ipilimumab could not be evaluated. Some clones in this sample may be carry-over from other donors' samples.

This sequence joins TRBV2 and TRBJ1-2; 11 positions match TRBD1. The J segment lost 7 bases and the V segment lost 4 bases, leaving 2 bases of the junction unmatched. This CDR3 has 13 amino acids. Germline assignment: CDR1 SNHLY and CDR2 FYNNEI. The CDR3 reads CASSGTGGGGYTF. The DNA for the CDR3 is TGTGCCAGCAGTGGGACAGGGGGCGGTGGCTACACCTTC.

The CDR3 spells CASSLARGLPEAFF. CDR3 DNA sequence: TGCGCCAGCAGCTTGGCCAGGGGCCTCCCTGAAGCTTTCTTT. The rearrangement joins TRBV5-1 to TRBJ1-1; TRBD1 might be the D (6 bases). The CDR3 has 14 amino acids. Trimming cost V 0 bases and J 6 bases, with 12 bases left between them. Germline V CDR1 and CDR2: SGHRS, YFSETQ.

This clone was found once. The V call is TRBV5-1, the J call TRBJ2-3; 8 nucleotides match TRBD2. The CDR3 extends over 16 amino acids. Germline V gene data show CDR1 as SGHRS and CDR2 as YFSETQ. Trimming cost V 2 bases and J 2 bases; bases outside gene matches: 7. CDR3 bases: TGCGCCAGCAGCTTTGGCGGGGGGCCGTCCACAGATACGCAGTATTTT. This sequence encodes CASSFGGGPSTDTQYF.

This chain connects TRBV6-5 to TRBJ2-7; D is unclear. The CDR3 extends over 13 amino acids. Trimming took 2 bases from V and 1 from J, leaving 6 bases between them. Germline V CDR1 and CDR2: MNHEY, SVGAGI. The CDR3 DNA is TGTGCCAGCAGTTACGGCAAATCCTACGAGCAGTACTTC. Encoded protein: CASSYGKSYEQYF.

The rearrangement uses TRBV5-8 and TRBJ1-2; maybe TRBD1 (6 bases). V lost 4 bases and J lost 4, with 11 bases in between. Germline V gene sequence: CDR1 SGHTS, CDR2 YDEGEE. The CDR3 is 13 residues long. CDR3 nucleotides: TGTGCCAGCAGCCTTGACAGGCTCTATGGCTACACCTTC. It yields the protein CASSLDRLYGYTF.

The chain carries TRBV11-3 and TRBJ2-3; 9 nucleotides agree with TRBD2. Germline values: CDR1 SGHNT, CDR2 YENEEA. The ends lost 5 bases at V and 2 bases at J; junction bases unmatched: 8. The CDR3 length is 16 residues. The CDR3 coding sequence is TGTGCCAGCAGCCCTCGAGCGGGGGGCCTCACAGATACGCAGTATTTT. Its protein product is CASSPRAGGLTDTQYF.

As to this clone: The same CDR3 can be traced to other DNA sequences in this sample. CDR3 residues: CASSAETGDEETQYF. The CDR3 DNA reads TGTGCCAGCAGCGCTGAGACGGGTGACGAAGAGACCCAGTACTTC. This rearrangement joins TRBV2 to TRBJ2-5; D is unresolved. The CDR3 totals 15 residues. Germline V gene data show CDR1 as SNHLY and CDR2 as FYNNEI. With 6 bases removed from V and 3 bases from J, the gap between germline ends came to 17 bases.

This clone was counted between two and nine times. The gene calls are TRBV5-1 and TRBJ1-6; TRBD1 agrees at 8 bases. Germline CDR1 SGHRS, CDR2 YFSETQ. The CDR3 is made up of 17 amino acids. Trimming removed 4 bases from V and 0 bases from J; junction bases left unmatched: 6. This chain's CDR3 is CASSPGQGSSYNSPLHF. CDR3 DNA sequence: TGCGCCAGCAGCCCAGGACAGGGAAGCTCCTATAATTCACCCCTCCACTTT.

The rearrangement uses TRBV29-1 and TRBJ2-2; a possible D gene is TRBD1 (5 bases). Germline loops: CDR1 SQVTM, CDR2 ANQGSEA. V dropped 7 bases and J dropped 1 base, with 13 bases sitting between them. The CDR3 is made up of 14 amino acids. The CDR3 region is CSGRDSMNTGELFF. CDR3 coding DNA: TGCAGCGGAAGAGACAGTATGAACACCGGGGAGCTGTTTTTT.

The rearrangement joins TRBV7-2 to TRBJ2-7, with D possibly matching TRBD1 (6 bases). CDR3 length: 15 residues. The ends were cut back, 5 bases at V and 5 bases at J, with 19 bases in the middle. CDR1 and CDR2 from the germline V gene are SGHTA and FQGNSA. The CDR3 DNA is TGTGCCAGCAGCAGGGTTCTGGGGGCGCGCCACGAGCAGTACTTC. This sequence encodes CASSRVLGARHEQYF. Full variable domain (rest looked up from reference TRBV7-2 and TRBJ2-7): GAGVSQSPSNKVTEKGKDVELRCDPISGHTALYWYRQSLGQGLEFLIYFQGNSAPDKSGLPSDRFSAERTGGSVSTLTIQRTQQEDSAVYLCASSRVLGARHEQYFGPGTRLTVT.

V gene TRBV28 combines with J gene TRBJ1-1; a possible D gene is TRBD1 (6 bases). Germline CDR1 and CDR2: MDHEN and SYDVKM. V shed 5 bases and J shed 11 bases, with 18 bases lying between them. This CDR3 has 13 amino acids. In DNA form, the CDR3 reads TGTGCCAGCAGTCTCCCAGGGGAGACAAGGGCTTTCTTT. It yields the protein CASSLPGETRAFF.

The V call is TRBV7-2, the J call TRBJ1-6; TRBD1 is a possible D gene (5 bases). Germline loops: CDR1 SGHTA, CDR2 FQGNSA. The CDR3 is made up of 16 amino acids. V lost 5 bases and J lost 4, with 15 bases in between. As DNA, the CDR3 is TGTGCCAGCAGCAAACGGACACCCGGTTATAATTCACCCCTCCACTTT. It yields the protein CASSKRTPGYNSPLHF.

The count of this clone is one. The CDR3 nucleotides read TGTGCCAGCAGTGCTGACAGGGAGGACACTGAAGCTTTCTTT. Translating it yields CASSADREDTEAFF. The chain recombines TRBV6-1 with TRBJ1-1; 7 bases line up with TRBD1. The CDR3 consists of 14 residues. J was trimmed by 3 bases and V by 4 bases; bases with no gene match: 5. Germline V gene lookup returns CDR1 MNHNS and CDR2 SASEGT.

This clone is a singleton in its sample. The gene calls are TRBV4-2 and TRBJ2-7, with D uncertain. The CDR3 is 14 residues long. Germline CDR1 LGHNA, CDR2 YNFKEQ. V dropped 0 bases and J dropped 4 bases, with 10 bases sitting between them. This CDR3 is CASSQERQRYEQYF. The CDR3 nucleotides are TGTGCCAGCAGCCAAGAGCGGCAACGGTACGAGCAGTACTTC.